The sequence of this T cell receptor beta chain was determined in a study of shared clonotypes between healthy human individuals. Details on this clone: What it recognizes is unknown.

General observations from the study: Clonotype sharing among donors, it was expected, would be affected by sequencing depth.

Assay: immunoSEQ multiplex PCR; the TCRdb copy retains only in-frame clones and omits some. The sample has millions of clones, about 92% seen once. The germline gives CDR1 LNHDA, CDR2 SQIVND (reference sequence). The J segment lost 4 bases and the V segment lost 4 bases, leaving 13 bases of the junction unmatched. The CDR3 consists of 16 residues. This TCR was recovered from a young man in good health. Some clones in this sample may be carry-over from other donors' samples. Specimen: naive CD4+ T cells from PBMCs. The subset here: CD45RA+ positively selected. The chain combines TRBV19 with TRBJ2-7; TRBD1 matches at 7 bases. The CDR3 DNA sequence: TGTGCCAGTAGTAATTTTGAGGGGGCCATAATTTACGAGCAGTACTTC. Translation: CASSNFEGAIIYEQYF.